The rows below give T cell receptor beta chains drawn from one sample of a study of CD8+CD57+ T cells in acquired aplastic anemia. TCRdb reanalysed the reads using MiXCR and keeps one entry per CDR3 protein. The sample has about half a million distinct CDR3 sequences; roughly a third are singletons. The source material was sorted CD4+, CD8+, or CD8+CD57+ T cells (not recorded which) from PBMCs. All receptors come from a human donor with aplastic anemia. The CDR3 runs from the conserved cysteine through the conserved F or W.

cdr3_length j_call v_call cdr3_aa
13 TRBJ1-2 TRBV6-1 CASIRDRVAGYTF
15 TRBJ2-5 TRBV7-6 CASSTRTSGVETQYF
15 TRBJ1-2 TRBV5-1 CASTKTDGTNYGYTF
17 TRBJ1-3 TRBV5-1 CASSSIPGQGSGNTIYF
17 TRBJ1-2 TRBV2 CASSGSRTGQPLRGYTF
17 TRBJ1-2 TRBV24-1 CATRSGGDRGIGYGYTF
14 TRBJ1-6 TRBV19 CASTPDRGLSPLHF
16 TRBJ1-5 TRBV12-3/TRBV12-4 CASSFRDRGPNQPQHF
12 TRBJ2-7 TRBV28 CASRHPLGEQYF
13 TRBJ1-2 TRBV19 CASRLDIGNGYTF
12 TRBJ1-1 TRBV20-1 CSARQGLTEAFF
14 TRBJ1-2 TRBV30 CAWSSGGGDYGYTF
13 TRBJ2-7 TRBV20-1 CSATWTATYEQYF
19 TRBJ2-3 TRBV20-1 CSARGSGGRTPNGTDTQYF
14 TRBJ2-1 TRBV5-1 CASSLMGTDNEQFF
15 TRBJ2-7 TRBV5-1 CASSLVLTRTYEQYF
15 TRBJ1-1 TRBV20-1 CSARNARTENTEAFF
18 TRBJ1-2 TRBV11-1 CASSSVSSSLNANYGYTF
14 TRBJ2-7 TRBV5-1 CASSSLAGADEQYF
16 TRBJ1-2 TRBV6-5 CASSYSQVFPNYGYTF
12 TRBJ2-7 TRBV29-1 CSVSGLSYEQYF
16 TRBJ2-3 TRBV25-1 CASSHALDRDTDTQYF
14 TRBJ2-7 TRBV5-1 CASSFDRQTYEQYF
14 TRBJ1-6 TRBV6-1 CASSGTADNSPLHF
15 TRBJ2-7 TRBV12-3/TRBV12-4 CASSPRWVQAYEQYF